This entry describes one TCR beta chain. The study assigned cohorts using participant-reported clinical history. Recovered participants had two consecutive negative NP/OP PCR tests, healthcare professional clearance, or symptom resolution. Method: immunoSEQ multiplex PCR; TCRdb's copy keeps in-frame clones and lacks some. The sample has under 200,000 clones, roughly 80% seen once. This sample was taken from a study of blood T cell repertoires in COVID-19. Study-level background: Sample material is recorded as cDNA or gDNA derived from T cells, B-cell-depleted T cells, or PBMCs.

V dropped 3 bases and J dropped 1 base, with 7 bases sitting between them. The CDR3 sequence is 14 residues long. The germline V gene encodes CDR1 PRHDT and CDR2 FYEKMQ (reference sequence). The chain carries TRBV13 and TRBJ1-5; D ambiguous. The receptor was derived from a woman aged 55 to 70 who had recovered from COVID-19. Sequences were obtained from PBMCs or T cells enriched from blood (not recorded which). DNA for the CDR3: TGTGCCAGCAGCTTGGGCGGGAGCAATCAGCCCCAGCATTTT. Its protein product is CASSLGGSNQPQHF. The variable domain in full, with the rest retrieved from reference TRBV13 and TRBJ1-5, is AAGVIQSPRHLIKEKRETATLKCYPIPRHDTVYWYQQGPGQDPQFLISFYEKMQSDKGSIPDRFSAQQFSDYHSELNMSSLELGDSALYFCASSLGGSNQPQHFGDGTRLSIL.